This entry lists 24 T cell receptor beta chains sequenced from one sample in a study of T cells in Graves' hyperthyroidism and ophthalmopathy. What was amplified from RNA transcripts were TCR beta CDR3 regions. RT-PCR in the first round (using the HTBI primer set) targeted the TCR CDR3. TCRdb processed the multiplex PCR reads anew with MiXCR; each CDR3 protein has one entry. Of 300,000 to 350,000 distinct CDR3 sequences in the sample, roughly a fifth were seen once. The source material was blood. The origin of the receptors is a woman aged 45-59 years with Graves' hyperthyroidism.

On this clonotype itself: A single base separates this from a much larger clone, so it may be a read error. The chain employs TRBV6-1 and TRBJ2-5; D remains unclear. Germline CDR1 reads MNHNS; CDR2 reads SASEGT. CDR3 length equals 13 residues. This CDR3 reads CASSEALRAVMHF. As DNA, the CDR3 is TGTGCCAGCAGTGAAGCGCTTCGGGCGGTAATGCACTTC.

This sequence joins TRBV7-2 and TRBJ1-1; perhaps TRBD1 as D (5 bases). CDR1 and CDR2 (germline): SGHTA, FQGNSA. This CDR3 is built from 15 residues. The V gene lost 5 bases and the J gene lost 5 bases, with 18 bases spanning the gap. As DNA, the CDR3 is TGTGCCAGCAGCCCGTACGCAGGGTTTGGGACTGAAGCTTTCTTT. It translates to CASSPYAGFGTEAFF.

Worth noting for this clonotype: A much more abundant neighbour one base away suggests this may be a read error. V is TRBV15 and J is TRBJ2-3; the match to TRBD2 covers 9 bases. Germline assignment: CDR1 LNHNV and CDR2 YYDKDF (reference sequence). The CDR3 is 15 amino acids. The CDR3 here is CPTSRYSGRSDTQYF. CDR3 nucleotides: TGTCCCACCAGCAGGTATAGCGGGAGATCAGATACGCAGTATTTT.

This clonotype was observed many times. The chain carries TRBV5-1 and TRBJ1-1; 8 nucleotides agree with TRBD1. Per the germline V gene, CDR1 is SGHRS and CDR2 is YFSETQ. This CDR3 has 16 amino acids. The V gene end was trimmed by 4 bases and the J gene end by 4 bases; junction bases not matched to a gene: 12. The CDR3 loop reads CASSPGGRQGTTEAFF. CDR3 nucleotide sequence: TGCGCCAGCAGCCCAGGGGGCCGTCAAGGGACCACTGAAGCTTTCTTT.

The V call is TRBV2, the J call TRBJ1-2; 10 nucleotides align to TRBD1. Germline assignment: CDR1 SNHLY and CDR2 FYNNEI. CDR3 size: 15 residues. V lost 4 bases, J lost 2 bases, and 4 bases stayed unmatched. CDR3: CASSVRDRGNYGYTF. CDR3 bases: TGTGCCAGCAGTGTGCGGGACAGGGGAAACTATGGCTACACCTTC.

The J gene is TRBJ1-6, the V gene TRBV30; no reliable D call. This CDR3 comprises 13 residues. Between the trimmed V and J ends, which lost 4 bases and 7 bases, there was a span of 11 bases. Per germline, CDR1 GTSNPN and CDR2 SVGIG (reference sequence). The CDR3, as DNA: TGTGCCTGGAATTTGCAGGCGAATTCACCCCTCCACTTT. It is translated as CAWNLQANSPLHF.

This rearrangement joins TRBV28 to TRBJ1-5; no definite D call. V lost 7 bases to trimming and J lost 6 bases, with 13 bases between them. This CDR3 spans 13 amino acids. Per the germline V gene, CDR1 is MDHEN and CDR2 is SYDVKM. The CDR3 bases are TGTGCCAGCACCAGGAATCGAGGTCAGCCCCAGCATTTT. This translates into CASTRNRGQPQHF. The variable domain in full, completed from reference TRBV28 and TRBJ1-5, reads DVKVTQSSRYLVKRTGEKVFLECVQDMDHENMFWYRQDPGLGLRLIYFSYDVKMKEKGDIPEGYSVSREKKERFSLILESASTNQTSMYLCASTRNRGQPQHFGDGTRLSIL.

There are a few counts of this clonotype. The rearrangement joins TRBV5-1 to TRBJ1-1, with 10 bases aligning to TRBD1. This CDR3 contains 16 residues. Germline CDR1 is SGHRS and CDR2 is YFSETQ. J lost 0 bases, V lost 0 bases, and 2 bases had no gene match. Here the CDR3 DNA reads TGCGCCAGCAGCTTGGGACAGGGGGCCGTGAACACTGAAGCTTTCTTT. Translated: CASSLGQGAVNTEAFF.

This clonotype has just a few counts. This chain connects TRBV5-1 to TRBJ1-4, with D perhaps matching TRBD1 (6 bases). CDR1 is SGHRS and CDR2 is YFSETQ in the germline V gene. V was trimmed by 4 bases and J by 0 bases, leaving 19 bases between them. The CDR3 is 18 amino acids. The CDR3 DNA follows: TGCGCCAGCAGCCGGGGACATTTAGGGTCTGCAACTAATGAAAAACTGTTTTTT. It yields the protein CASSRGHLGSATNEKLFF.

In its sample, this clonotype was seen many times. The rearrangement uses TRBV29-1 and TRBJ2-1; TRBD2 might be the D (5 bases). Trimming removed 6 bases at V and 3 bases at J, with 21 bases between. Germline lookup yields CDR1 SQVTM and CDR2 ANQGSEA. The CDR3 totals 16 residues. The CDR3 loop is CSVPLGGGSFYNEQFF. CDR3 nucleotides: TGCAGCGTCCCCCTGGGTGGCGGGTCTTTCTACAATGAGCAGTTCTTC.

The rearrangement links TRBV12-3 or TRBV12-4 to TRBJ1-5; no reliable D call. This CDR3 contains 13 residues. With 3 bases removed from V and 6 bases from J, the gap between germline ends came to 9 bases. CDR3 sequence: CASSLQSRQPQHF. CDR3 nucleotide sequence: TGTGCCAGCAGTTTGCAGAGCCGTCAGCCCCAGCATTTT.

In this sample, this clonotype turned up a few times. The chain employs TRBV7-6 and TRBJ1-3; D unresolved. The CDR3 is 15 residues long. V was shortened by 5 bases and J by 1 base, with 12 bases between the two germline ends. The germline CDR1 and CDR2 sequences are SGHVS and FNYEAQ. This CDR3 is CASSATARSGNTIYF. The CDR3 DNA reads as TGTGCCAGCAGCGCAACAGCCAGATCTGGAAACACCATATATTTT.

This clonotype was observed at least ten times. V is TRBV20-1 and J is TRBJ1-6; maybe TRBD1 (5 bases). Germline values: CDR1 DFQATT, CDR2 SNEGSKA (reference sequence). This CDR3 is built from 12 residues. The V gene lost 3 bases and the J gene lost 5 bases, with 5 bases spanning the gap. The DNA for the CDR3 is TGCAGTGCTAGGACAGATAATTCACCCCTCCACTTT. Its translation is CSARTDNSPLHF.

The chain has TRBV7-3 and TRBJ1-5, with D possibly being TRBD1 (5 bases). The CDR3 is 15 amino acids. Germline CDR1 is SGHTA and CDR2 is FQGTGA. Trimming pared 1 base from V and 3 bases from J, leaving 10 bases between. CDR3: CASSLNGGDNQPQHF. CDR3 nucleotides: TGTGCCAGCAGCTTAAACGGGGGGGACAATCAGCCCCAGCATTTT.

The chain links TRBV30 to TRBJ2-1; D possibly uses TRBD1 or TRBD2 (6 bases each). Germline values: CDR1 GTSNPN, CDR2 SVGIG (reference sequence). V was shortened by 2 bases and J by 6 bases, with 8 bases between the two germline ends. This CDR3 has 12 amino acids. The CDR3: CAWSWGANEQFF. Here the CDR3 DNA reads TGTGCCTGGAGTTGGGGGGCCAATGAGCAGTTCTTC. The variable domain in full, with the rest retrieved from reference TRBV30 and TRBJ2-1, is SQTIHQWPATLVQPVGSPLSLECTVEGTSNPNLYWYRQAAGRGLQLLFYSVGIGQISSEVPQNLSASRPQDRQFILSSKKLLLSDSGFYLCAWSWGANEQFFGPGTRLTVL.

The V gene is TRBV7-8, the J gene TRBJ1-5; a possible D gene is TRBD1 (5 bases). Trimming removed 4 bases from V and 11 bases from J, with 18 bases in between. The CDR3 has 14 residues. Germline CDR1 and CDR2: SGHVS and FQNEAQ. DNA for the CDR3: TGTGCCAGCAGCTCCGGGGCCTCCAGTAGAACCCAGCATTTT. Translated, it gives CASSSGASSRTQHF.

V and J are TRBV18 and TRBJ1-6, with D tentatively TRBD1 (6 bases). V was trimmed by 4 bases and J by 11 bases, leaving 21 bases between them. Per germline, CDR1 KGHSH and CDR2 LQKENI. The CDR3 sequence is 16 residues long. The CDR3 is CASSLSSGVLPTPLHF. The CDR3 DNA follows: TGTGCCAGCTCACTATCCTCAGGGGTCCTGCCGACACCCCTCCACTTT.

This clonotype was counted many times. This rearrangement joins TRBV28 to TRBJ1-2, with D tentatively TRBD1 (6 bases). The germline V gene has CDR1 MDHEN and CDR2 SYDVKM. V gave up 1 base and J gave up 8 bases, with 11 bases separating them. The CDR3 totals 13 residues. CDR3 protein: CASSLSTGTGYTF. CDR3 bases: TGTGCCAGCAGTTTATCAACAGGGACGGGCTACACCTTC.

This clonotype was detected a few times. The chain joins TRBV29-1 to TRBJ1-2; 9 bases are shared with TRBD1. Germline V gene sequence: CDR1 SQVTM, CDR2 ANQGSEA. The CDR3 sequence is 13 residues long. The V and J ends lost 6 bases and 6 bases, in that order; junction bases with no gene match: 8. For the CDR3, the DNA is TGCAGCGTAATCGTCACAGGGGGCGATGGCTACACCTTC. Translated: CSVIVTGGDGYTF.

This clonotype was observed a few times. A read error may account for a junction end that differs from germline. The J gene is TRBJ1-2, the V gene TRBV14, with D uncertain. Germline values: CDR1 SGHDN, CDR2 FVKESK. The CDR3 extends over 13 amino acids. CDR3 sequence reads: CTSSPGKNYGYTF. The CDR3 nucleotides are TGTACCAGCAGTCCCGGGAAAAACTATGGCTACACCTTC. Complete variable domain (other parts from reference TRBV14 and TRBJ1-2): EAGVTQFPSHSVIEKGQTVTLRCDPISGHDNLYWYRRVMGKEIKFLLHFVKESKQDESGMPNNRFLAERTGGTYSTLKVQPAELEDSGVYFCTSSPGKNYGYTFGSGTRLTVV.

J is TRBJ1-2 and V is TRBV5-6; 7 nucleotides align to TRBD1. This CDR3 has 16 amino acids. J lost 4 bases, V lost 3 bases, and 12 bases had no gene match. Looked up from germline, CDR1 is SGHDT and CDR2 is YYEEEE. In DNA form, the CDR3 reads TGTGCCAGCAGCTATTCCGGGACAGAGCAAATCTATGGCTACACCTTC. Translating it yields CASSYSGTEQIYGYTF.

V and J are TRBV18 and TRBJ2-2; no reliable D call. Germline values: CDR1 KGHSH, CDR2 LQKENI. The CDR3 contains 15 residues. V was clipped by 2 bases and J by 2 bases, with 9 bases between them. CDR3: CASSPGQSNTGELFF. The CDR3 DNA reads as TGTGCCAGCTCACCAGGGCAGTCAAACACCGGGGAGCTGTTTTTT.

The chain uses TRBV7-8 and TRBJ2-2; D gene uncertain. V lost 5 bases and J 2 bases, leaving 12 bases between the germline ends. Germline values: CDR1 SGHVS, CDR2 FQNEAQ. The CDR3 consists of 15 residues. The CDR3, as DNA: TGTGCCAGCAGCCAAGGGCGGCTTAACACCGGGGAGCTGTTTTTT. This codes for CASSQGRLNTGELFF.

This clonotype was recorded at least ten times. The chain employs TRBV6-1 and TRBJ1-1; tentatively, D is TRBD1 (6 bases). CDR1 is MNHNS and CDR2 is SASEGT in the germline V gene. This CDR3 has 13 amino acids. V dropped 0 bases and J dropped 11 bases, with 13 bases sitting between them. The CDR3 loop reads CASSEAGHRMAFF. CDR3 bases: TGTGCCAGCAGTGAAGCGGGACACAGGATGGCTTTCTTT.